This TCR beta chain was sequenced in a study of T cell responses to AZD1222 COVID-19 vaccine. About the research overall: Both about-4-week and about-12-week second-dose recipients were combined. Regarding the study as a whole: A mostly white British donor set with more females was recruited, and clonal diversity was possibly underestimated.

Assay used: immunoSEQ multiplex PCR; TCRdb lists only in-frame clones, some missing. The sample holds 100,000 to 150,000 clones, more than 75% seen once. The germline V gene encodes CDR1 SGHDT and CDR2 YYEEEE. Trimming shortened V by 4 bases and J by 1 base, and 14 bases separated the two germline ends. The CDR3 runs to 15 residues. Comments on this clone: Its matching antigen is unknown.

Sample: peripheral blood, taken on day 0 of AZD1222 vaccination. The chain links TRBV5-6 to TRBJ1-1; no clear D gene. This clonotype was obtained from an adult in good health. Written as DNA, the CDR3 is TGTGCCAGCAGCCCGCTCGAGGGCAGGAACACTGAAGCTTTCTTT. Translated, it gives CASSPLEGRNTEAFF.